One and the same sample provided the 8 T cell receptor beta chains below, sequenced in a study of shared clonotypes between healthy human individuals. Assay used: immunoSEQ multiplex PCR; TCRdb lists only in-frame clones, some missing. The data show a few million clones, just under 95% seen once. Sequencing was carried out using naive CD4+ T cells from PBMCs. Specified subset: CD45RA+ positively selected. The source of these receptors is a man between 18 and 35 years old in good health. Some clones in this sample may be carry-over from other donors' samples.

This chain connects TRBV27 to TRBJ1-2; D remains unclear. Germline-derived CDR1 and CDR2 are MNHEY and SMNVEV (reference sequence). V dropped 2 bases and J dropped 0 bases, with 7 bases sitting between them. The CDR3 consists of 14 residues. The CDR3 DNA follows: TGTGCCAGCAGTTTACAACAGCCTAACTATGGCTACACCTTC. Amino acids: CASSLQQPNYGYTF.

In its sample, this clone was seen once. V is TRBV11-2 and J is TRBJ1-5, with TRBD1 matching over 9 bases. The germline V gene encodes CDR1 SGHAT and CDR2 FQNNGV. CDR3 length equals 15 residues. Trimming at V came to 5 bases and at J to 4 bases, leaving 6 bases not matched to a gene. The CDR3 here is CASSPDRGWNQPQHF. The CDR3 DNA is TGTGCCAGCAGCCCGGACAGGGGATGGAATCAGCCCCAGCATTTT.

The chain couples TRBV11-2 to TRBJ2-7, with unresolved D. Germline-derived CDR1 and CDR2 are SGHAT and FQNNGV. The CDR3 is 15 residues long. Between the trimmed V and J ends, which lost 3 bases and 0 bases, there was a span of 12 bases. The CDR3 bases are TGTGCCAGCAGCTTCTTGACGGGTATCTCCTACGAGCAGTACTTC. It specifies CASSFLTGISYEQYF.

V usage is TRBV6-5 and J usage is TRBJ2-7; 11 nucleotides align to TRBD2. Looked up from germline, CDR1 is MNHEY and CDR2 is SVGAGI. CDR3 length: 15 amino acids. V shed 6 bases and J 3 bases; nucleotides not matched to a gene: 7. The CDR3 sequence: CASRPTSGSYYEQYF. In DNA, the CDR3 is TGTGCCAGCAGACCCACTAGCGGGAGTTACTACGAGCAGTACTTC.

The rearrangement links TRBV5-1 to TRBJ2-3; 7 bases are shared with TRBD1. The CDR3 is 15 residues long. Trimming at V came to 2 bases and at J to 5 bases, leaving 8 bases not matched to a gene. Germline V gene sequence: CDR1 SGHRS, CDR2 YFSETQ. As DNA, the CDR3 is TGCGCCAGCAGCTTTCTGTCGCAGGGGGAAGATACGCAGTATTTT. It yields the protein CASSFLSQGEDTQYF.

The chain links TRBV6-7 to TRBJ1-5; D is unresolved. TRBV6-7 is annotated as an ORF whose role is uncertain. CDR3 length: 13 amino acids. V lost 6 bases and J lost 7, with 13 bases in between. In DNA, the CDR3 is TGTGCCAGCAGCACTCCGCTAGGGCAGCCCCAGCATTTT. It yields the protein CASSTPLGQPQHF.

With regard to this clone: Germline is not matched at one junction end, which may reflect a read error. J is TRBJ1-4 and V is TRBV27; D unclear. Germline V gives CDR1 MNHEY, CDR2 SMNVEV (reference sequence). The CDR3 loop spans 18 amino acids. The chain's CDR3 is CASSISRRHTYANEKLFF. Written as DNA, the CDR3 is TGTGCCAGCAGTATATCCCGGAGACATACGTATGCTAATGAAAAACTGTTTTTT.

The CDR3 DNA reads TGTGCCAGCAGTTTCTGGGACCAGCTGTTCGCCGAGCAGTACTTC. Encoded protein: CASSFWDQLFAEQYF. The rearrangement joins TRBV28 to TRBJ2-7; D might be TRBD1 or TRBD2, each matching 5 bases. The V and J ends lost 3 bases and 6 bases respectively, with 18 bases between them. Germline CDR1 and CDR2: MDHEN and SYDVKM. CDR3 length: 15 amino acids.